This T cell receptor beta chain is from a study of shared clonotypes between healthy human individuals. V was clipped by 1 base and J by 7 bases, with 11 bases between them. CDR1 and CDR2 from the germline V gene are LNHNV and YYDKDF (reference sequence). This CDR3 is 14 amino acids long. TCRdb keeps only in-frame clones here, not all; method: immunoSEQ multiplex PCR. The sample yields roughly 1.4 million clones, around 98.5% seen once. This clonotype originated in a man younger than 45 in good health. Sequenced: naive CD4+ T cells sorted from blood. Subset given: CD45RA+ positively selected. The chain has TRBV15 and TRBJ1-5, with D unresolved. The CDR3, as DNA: TGTGCCACCAGCAGAGGTGGGTCAGCCCAGCCCCAGCATTTT. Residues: CATSRGGSAQPQHF. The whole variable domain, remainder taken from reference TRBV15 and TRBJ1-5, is DAMVIQNPRYQVTQFGKPVTLSCSQTLNHNVMYWYQQKSSQAPKLLFHYYDKDFNNEADTPDNFQSRRPNTSFCFLDIRSPGLGDTAMYLCATSRGGSAQPQHFGDGTRLSIL.